This TCR beta chain emerged from a study of preoperative IRX-2 immunotherapy in early breast cancer. The CDR3 sequence is 19 residues long. Trimming left V 0 bases short and J 1 base short, with 21 bases between. CDR1 and CDR2 from the germline V gene are LNHNV and YYDKDF (reference sequence). This clone has more than one count but fewer than ten. Profiling relied on immunoSEQ multiplex PCR, and the TCRdb table lists in-frame clones only, not all of them. The top ten hold approximately 1.3% of the sample, which has approximately 24,000 clones, approximately 80% seen once. Treatment denoted: preoperative locoregional IRX-2 cytokine immunotherapy. Preoperative locoregional IRX-2 cytokine immunotherapy was tested in the phase Ib source study.

The sequence was obtained from a human donor with breast cancer. Source: lymph node tissue, taken after IRX-2 immunotherapy. V and J are TRBV15 and TRBJ1-1, with a possible D match to TRBD1 (5 bases). In nucleotides, the CDR3 is TGTGCCACCAGCAGAGATAAGGCCTTCTCAGGGCTGGGGAACACTGAAGCTTTCTTT. It specifies CATSRDKAFSGLGNTEAFF.